Sequencing of this T cell receptor beta chain was carried out in a study of cytomegalovirus exposure and HLA in healthy donors. The donors (healthy individuals) were bone marrow donors. Study-wide findings and caveats: Being productive about 90% or about 30% of the time was typical of most TCR beta V segments in an earlier analysis. Looking again later, the authors saw that most CMV-associated TCR beta chains seemed HLA-restricted.

This PCR relied on a set of 60 Vbeta primers and 13 Jbeta primers. Original methodology: In a later analysis, around 87 million unique TCR beta chains included roughly 11 million shared by two or more donors. Using immunoSEQ multiplex PCR, the repertoire was profiled, and TCRdb retains in-frame clones only, with some absent. That table is the source of V, J and clone size, and D and trimming were worked out from the DNA. The sample shows about 100,000 clones, around 74% of them seen only once. Regarding this clone: Its antigen is not identified.

The sequenced sample consisted of PBMCs. The TCR was taken from a middle-aged man in good health and CMV-seropositive.

The CDR3 DNA follows: TGTGCCACCAGCAGAGATTCCAGGGCCCTGGGGCAGTACTTC. It translates to CATSRDSRALGQYF. This rearrangement joins TRBV15 to TRBJ2-7; TRBD1 might be the D (5 bases). In germline, CDR1 is LNHNV, CDR2 YYDKDF (reference sequence). The CDR3 extends over 14 amino acids. The V and J ends lost 0 bases and 9 bases respectively, with 15 bases between them.